Following are 25 T cell receptor beta chains from one sample sequenced in a study of blood T cell repertoires in COVID-19. Only in-frame clones appear in the TCRdb table, and some are missing; sequencing was by immunoSEQ multiplex PCR. The table shows roughly 310,000 clones, with approximately 87% occurring only once. Sequencing was done on a sample of peripheral blood. The source is a young woman with COVID-19, enrolled during active disease.

The rearrangement joins TRBV15 to TRBJ1-3; no definite D call. Germline loops: CDR1 LNHNV, CDR2 YYDKDF (reference sequence). This CDR3 has 16 residues. V was cut by 3 bases and J by 4 bases, with 16 bases left in between. The DNA for the CDR3 is TGTGCCACCAGCAGGGGAGGTAAAACGAGCGGAAACACCATATATTTT. Translation gives CATSRGGKTSGNTIYF. Filled out from reference TRBV15 and TRBJ1-3, the complete variable domain reads DAMVIQNPRYQVTQFGKPVTLSCSQTLNHNVMYWYQQKSSQAPKLLFHYYDKDFNNEADTPDNFQSRRPNTSFCFLDIRSPGLGDTAMYLCATSRGGKTSGNTIYFGEGSWLTVV.

This chain connects TRBV7-9 to TRBJ1-6, with 8 positions matching TRBD1. The CDR3 contains 15 residues. Germline values: CDR1 SEHNR, CDR2 FQNEAQ (reference sequence). The trim removed 5 bases at V and 8 bases at J, leaving 8 bases unmatched. The CDR3 nucleotides read TGTGCCAGCAGCACCCGTGGACAGGGTTATTCACCCCTCCACTTT. Its protein product is CASSTRGQGYSPLHF.

This clone was counted once. This chain uses TRBV19 with TRBJ2-2; TRBD2 aligns across 8 bases. In germline, CDR1 is LNHDA, CDR2 SQIVND (reference sequence). V was pared by 4 bases and J by 5 bases, with 6 bases of the junction left unmatched. The CDR3 extends over 15 amino acids. CDR3 sequence: CASSTYIAGTGELFF. Here the CDR3 DNA reads TGTGCCAGTAGTACGTACATAGCGGGGACCGGGGAGCTGTTTTTT.

This sequence joins TRBV7-9 and TRBJ1-4; a possible D gene is TRBD1 (5 bases). CDR1 and CDR2 from the germline V gene are SEHNR and FQNEAQ (reference sequence). The CDR3 covers 17 residues. V lost 5 bases and J 0 bases, leaving 16 bases between the germline ends. The CDR3 is CASSPLGTGATNEKLFF. Written as DNA, the CDR3 is TGTGCCAGCAGCCCCCTTGGGACGGGAGCAACTAATGAAAAACTGTTTTTT.

The chain has TRBV6-6 and TRBJ1-1; D is unclear. V lost 0 bases and J lost 4, with 9 bases in between. Germline CDR1 is MNHNY and CDR2 is SVGAGI (reference sequence). The CDR3 contains 14 residues. The CDR3 DNA is TGTGCCAGCAGTTACTCGAGGCCGGGCACTGAAGCTTTCTTT. Translation gives CASSYSRPGTEAFF.

The V and J genes are TRBV19 and TRBJ2-2, with D tentatively TRBD1 (6 bases). V was cut by 1 base and J by 2 bases, with 11 bases left in between. The germline gives CDR1 LNHDA, CDR2 SQIVND (reference sequence). The CDR3 totals 16 residues. Here the CDR3 DNA reads TGTGCCAGTAGTATAGCGGCAGGGGTTAACACCGGGGAGCTGTTTTTT. Translated, it gives CASSIAAGVNTGELFF.

The CDR3 loop reads CASSIGQGGTDTQYF. Written as DNA, the CDR3 is TGTGCCAGCAGCATTGGACAGGGAGGCACAGATACGCAGTATTTT. The chain is built from TRBV5-5 and TRBJ2-3; 8 bases agree with TRBD1. The V gene's germline CDR1 is SGHKS and CDR2 YYEKEE (reference sequence). J was trimmed by 1 base and V by 4 bases; bases with no gene match: 5. The CDR3 is made up of 15 amino acids.

This chain links TRBV30 with TRBJ2-4; D is unclear. CDR3 length equals 13 residues. Germline V CDR1 and CDR2: GTSNPN, SVGIG (reference sequence). The V gene lost 0 bases and the J gene lost 1 base, with 4 bases spanning the gap. For the CDR3, the DNA is TGTGCCTGGAGTGTCTCCGCCAAAAACATTCAGTACTTC. This sequence encodes CAWSVSAKNIQYF.

The rearrangement uses TRBV7-8 and TRBJ1-1; 7 nucleotides line up with TRBD1. The junction had 7 bases not matched to a gene; V was cut back by 5 bases and J by 4 bases. The CDR3 runs 14 residues. The germline gives CDR1 SGHVS, CDR2 FQNEAQ. The CDR3 spells CASSILTGTTEAFF. CDR3 in DNA: TGTGCCAGCAGCATACTGACAGGGACCACTGAAGCTTTCTTT. Filled out from reference TRBV7-8 and TRBJ1-1, the complete variable domain reads GAGVSQSPRYKVAKRGQDVALRCDPISGHVSLFWYQQALGQGPEFLTYFQNEAQLDKSGLPSDRFFAERPEGSVSTLKIQRTQQEDSAVYLCASSILTGTTEAFFGQGTRLTVV.

The genes are TRBV4-2 and TRBJ1-1, with TRBD1 matching over 10 bases. Germline V gene sequence: CDR1 LGHNA, CDR2 YNFKEQ. Trimming took 7 bases from V and 1 from J; bases not matched to a gene: 9. The CDR3 covers 16 residues. CDR3 nucleotide sequence: TGTGCCAGCACTCCGGGACAGGGGATCTGGAACACTGAAGCTTTCTTT. It yields the protein CASTPGQGIWNTEAFF.

The chain carries TRBV10-3 and TRBJ1-2, with D maybe TRBD1 (5 bases). In germline, CDR1 is ENHRY, CDR2 SYGVKD. V shed 2 bases and J shed 4 bases, with 14 bases lying between them. This CDR3 spans 15 amino acids. CDR3 sequence: CAISEGRDQTYGYTF. In nucleotides, the CDR3 is TGTGCCATCAGTGAGGGCAGGGATCAGACCTATGGCTACACCTTC.

The genes are TRBV6-1 and TRBJ1-4, with TRBD1 identical over 11 bases. The J segment lost 7 bases and the V segment lost 1 base, leaving 5 bases of the junction unmatched. From germline, CDR1 is MNHNS and CDR2 SASEGT. There are 16 residues in the CDR3. The CDR3 sequence: CASSEVAGTGGEKLFF. The CDR3 DNA sequence: TGTGCCAGCAGTGAAGTTGCCGGGACAGGGGGTGAAAAACTGTTTTTT.

In this sample, this clone turned up once. The CDR3 sequence is CASSQEVLRQGYGYTF. The CDR3 DNA follows: TGTGCCAGCAGCCAAGAAGTTTTGAGACAGGGCTATGGCTACACCTTC. The chain links TRBV3-1 (or the pseudogene TRBV3-2) to TRBJ1-2; 7 bases align to TRBD1. Germline lookup yields CDR1 LGHDT and CDR2 YNNKEL (reference sequence). This CDR3 spans 16 amino acids. V trimming: 0 bases; J trimming: 4 bases; junction bases outside the gene matches: 8.

Only a few counts were recorded for this clone. The CDR3 region has the DNA TGTGCCAGTAGTATAGGGGCAGTGGATAGCAATCAGCCCCAGCATTTT. As protein: CASSIGAVDSNQPQHF. The chain is built from TRBV19 and TRBJ1-5; no clear D. The CDR3 has 16 amino acids. Germline V gene data show CDR1 as LNHDA and CDR2 as SQIVND (reference sequence). Trimming shortened V by 1 base and J by 0 bases, and 10 bases separated the two germline ends.

This chain connects TRBV5-1 to TRBJ1-1; perhaps TRBD1 as D (6 bases). Deletions cut 5 bases from V and 0 bases from J, with 20 bases between. The CDR3 totals 17 residues. Germline values: CDR1 SGHRS, CDR2 YFSETQ. The CDR3 loop reads CASRVGQRATMNTEAFF. The DNA of the CDR3 is TGCGCCAGCAGGGTAGGACAGAGGGCGACCATGAACACTGAAGCTTTCTTT. The whole variable domain, remainder taken from reference TRBV5-1 and TRBJ1-1, is KAGVTQTPRYLIKTRGQQVTLSCSPISGHRSVSWYQQTPGQGLQFLFEYFSETQRNKGNFPGRFSGRQFSNSRSEMNVSTLELGDSALYLCASRVGQRATMNTEAFFGQGTRLTVV.

In this sample, this clone turned up once. The gene calls are TRBV27 and TRBJ2-7, with D maybe TRBD2 (6 bases). V was cut by 4 bases and J by 3 bases, with 16 bases left in between. Germline V gene sequence: CDR1 MNHEY, CDR2 SMNVEV (reference sequence). The CDR3 totals 15 residues. CDR3 coding DNA: TGTGCCAGCAGTTCCACGCGGCAAGCGGGCTACGAGCAGTACTTC. As protein: CASSSTRQAGYEQYF.

The V call is TRBV7-8, the J call TRBJ1-3, with 11 nucleotides matching TRBD1. Germline lookup yields CDR1 SGHVS and CDR2 FQNEAQ. This CDR3 is built from 17 residues. J gave up 4 bases and V 5 bases, and 10 bases lay outside the gene matches. CDR3 nucleotides: TGTGCCAGCAGCCAGGGTGGACAGGGGGCAGGGGGAAACACCATATATTTT. Translation: CASSQGGQGAGGNTIYF.

Details on this clone: Other DNA sequences in this sample translate to the same CDR3. This rearrangement joins TRBV2 to TRBJ1-5; no clear D. With 4 bases removed from V and 0 bases from J, the gap between germline ends came to 7 bases. The CDR3 runs to 14 residues. Germline V gene sequence: CDR1 SNHLY, CDR2 FYNNEI. The CDR3 coding sequence is TGTGCCAGCAGTGCGGGGAATAGCAATCAGCCCCAGCATTTT. As protein: CASSAGNSNQPQHF.

This sequence joins TRBV6-5 and TRBJ1-1, with no clear D. The CDR3 has 13 amino acids. CDR1 MNHEY and CDR2 SVGAGI come from the germline V gene. Between the trimmed V and J ends, which lost 7 bases and 5 bases, there was a span of 14 bases. CDR3 region: CASIQRAGTEAFF. In DNA, the CDR3 is TGTGCCAGCATTCAGCGGGCGGGGACTGAAGCTTTCTTT.

The J gene is TRBJ1-2, the V gene TRBV5-4; D may be TRBD1 (6 bases). The CDR3 is made up of 15 amino acids. Germline V gene sequence: CDR1 SGHNT, CDR2 YYREEE (reference sequence). Deletions cut 4 bases from V and 1 base from J, with 14 bases between. The CDR3 sequence is CASSPGTNNNYGYTF. CDR3 nucleotides: TGTGCCAGCAGCCCGGGGACAAATAATAACTATGGCTACACCTTC.

The chain links TRBV27 to TRBJ1-2; TRBD1 might be the D (6 bases). Germline V gene lookup returns CDR1 MNHEY and CDR2 SMNVEV (reference sequence). CDR3 length equals 16 residues. V lost 5 bases to trimming and J lost 0 bases, with 16 bases between them. The CDR3 bases are TGTGCCAGCAGTGTGGCAGGGACATGGCCTAACTATGGCTACACCTTC. It translates to CASSVAGTWPNYGYTF.

This chain connects TRBV7-3 to TRBJ1-1; the D is unclear. CDR1 is SGHTA, CDR2 FQGTGA, per germline. The CDR3 is 13 amino acids. Trimming left V 1 base short and J 4 bases short, with 7 bases between. The CDR3 protein is CASSLIAGTEAFF. For the CDR3, the DNA is TGTGCCAGCAGCTTAATAGCGGGCACTGAAGCTTTCTTT.

V gene TRBV9 combines with J gene TRBJ2-5, with D tentatively TRBD2 (5 bases). CDR1 and CDR2 (germline): SGDLS, YYNGEE. The V and J ends lost 0 bases and 5 bases respectively, with 11 bases between them. The CDR3 totals 14 residues. CDR3 coding DNA: TGTGCCAGCAGCGTAGGATCGGGCGGGGAGACCCAGTACTTC. Amino acid sequence: CASSVGSGGETQYF.

The count of this clone is one. The chain combines TRBV14 with TRBJ1-3; D is undetermined. Trimming cost V 0 bases and J 0 bases, with 12 bases left between them. The V gene's germline CDR1 is SGHDN and CDR2 FVKESK. The length of the CDR3 is 17 residues. CDR3 nucleotides: TGTGCCAGCAGCCAAGATTACGGTCGTCTCTCTGGAAACACCATATATTTT. Translated, it gives CASSQDYGRLSGNTIYF.

This clone has only one observation. J is TRBJ1-1 and V is TRBV10-2, with 9 bases fitting TRBD1. The CDR3 totals 13 residues. The V gene's germline CDR1 is WSHSY and CDR2 SAAADI. With 9 bases clipped from V and 2 bases from J, the junction kept 4 bases outside the gene matches. The CDR3 spells CASSGQGNTEAFF. CDR3 DNA sequence: TGCGCCAGTTCGGGACAGGGCAACACTGAAGCTTTCTTT.